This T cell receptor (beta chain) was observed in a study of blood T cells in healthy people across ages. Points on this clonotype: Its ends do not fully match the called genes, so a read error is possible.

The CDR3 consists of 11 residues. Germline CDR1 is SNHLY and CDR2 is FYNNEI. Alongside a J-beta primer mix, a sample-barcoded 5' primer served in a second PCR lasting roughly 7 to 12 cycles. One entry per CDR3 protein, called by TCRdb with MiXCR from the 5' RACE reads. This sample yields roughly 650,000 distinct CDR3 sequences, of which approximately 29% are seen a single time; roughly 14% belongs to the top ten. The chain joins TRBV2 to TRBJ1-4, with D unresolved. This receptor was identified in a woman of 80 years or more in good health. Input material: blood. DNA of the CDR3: TGTGCCAGCAGCCCCGAGCAAAAACAGTTTTTT. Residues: CASSPEQKQFF.